This passage covers 10 T cell receptor beta chains from one sample sequenced in a study of technical replicates of blood from a handful of donors. Repertoires were generated with immunoSEQ multiplex PCR, while TCRdb's copy carries only in-frame clones and drops some. The sample lists 82,000 or so clones, 95% to 96% seen once, with 0.37% in the top ten. Sequenced material: T cells isolated from PBMCs. The origin of the receptors is a human donor in good health.

V is TRBV29-1 and J is TRBJ1-1; D unclear. This CDR3 comprises 12 residues. V shed 7 bases and J shed 6 bases, with 15 bases lying between them. Looked up from germline, CDR1 is SQVTM and CDR2 is ANQGSEA. This CDR3 is CSALLIGAEAFF. DNA for the CDR3: TGCAGCGCCCTTCTAATCGGGGCTGAAGCTTTCTTT.

V gene TRBV4-1 combines with J gene TRBJ2-7, with TRBD1 as a possible D gene (7 bases). Germline V gives CDR1 MGHRA, CDR2 YSYEKL. The CDR3 is 15 residues long. Trimming took off 5 bases at V and 1 base at J, with 15 bases between the two ends. The CDR3 here is CASSLVRDSSYEQYF. The CDR3 coding sequence is TGCGCCAGCAGCTTAGTGCGGGACAGTTCCTACGAGCAGTACTTC.

V and J are TRBV5-1 and TRBJ1-1; 10 nucleotides agree with TRBD1. The ends lost 7 bases at V and 3 bases at J; junction bases unmatched: 6. The length of the CDR3 is 14 residues. The germline V gene has CDR1 SGHRS and CDR2 YFSETQ. In DNA form, the CDR3 reads TGCGCCAGCGGCTGGGACAGGGGCTACACTGAAGCTTTCTTT. This sequence encodes CASGWDRGYTEAFF.

The chain joins TRBV5-1 to TRBJ2-1; D is perhaps TRBD2 (5 bases). Trimming took off 4 bases at V and 0 bases at J, with 11 bases between the two ends. This CDR3 is 15 amino acids long. CDR1 SGHRS and CDR2 YFSETQ come from the germline V gene. For the CDR3, the DNA is TGCGCCAGCAGCAGGACTGAATACTCCTACAATGAGCAGTTCTTC. Protein sequence: CASSRTEYSYNEQFF.

The rearrangement uses TRBV5-1 and TRBJ2-5; 13 nucleotides line up with TRBD2. Per the germline V gene, CDR1 is SGHRS and CDR2 is YFSETQ. The CDR3 sequence is 17 residues long. Trimming took 4 bases from V and 5 from J; bases not matched to a gene: 11. The CDR3 spells CASSPGTSGIVRETQYF. Written as DNA, the CDR3 is TGCGCCAGCAGCCCCGGGACTAGCGGGATAGTGCGGGAGACCCAGTACTTC.

This chain links TRBV25-1 with TRBJ1-2; 9 nucleotides line up with TRBD1. The V gene end was trimmed by 2 bases and the J gene end by 2 bases; junction bases not matched to a gene: 6. Per germline, CDR1 MGHDK and CDR2 SYGVNS. The CDR3 covers 16 residues. The CDR3 sequence: CASSETGGQGNYGYTF. The DNA for the CDR3 is TGTGCCAGCAGTGAAACGGGCGGACAGGGGAACTATGGCTACACCTTC.

The V call is TRBV25-1, the J call TRBJ2-7; possibly TRBD2 for D (5 bases). V gave up 8 bases and J gave up 1 base, with 18 bases separating them. The CDR3 runs 15 residues. Germline V gene lookup returns CDR1 MGHDK and CDR2 SYGVNS. CDR3 loop: CASDFLEDGSYEQYF. As DNA, the CDR3 is TGTGCCAGCGACTTCTTGGAGGACGGATCCTACGAGCAGTACTTC.

This chain uses TRBV14 with TRBJ1-2; 9 bases align to TRBD1. The germline CDR1 and CDR2 sequences are SGHDN and FVKESK. The CDR3 length is 13 residues. After removal of 4 bases from V and 5 bases from J, the junction contained 2 bases not matched to a gene. CDR3 residues: CASSPTGGYGYTF. The CDR3 DNA reads as TGTGCCAGCAGCCCGACAGGGGGTTATGGCTACACCTTC.

The chain employs TRBV29-1 and TRBJ2-3; 12 bases agree with TRBD2. CDR1 and CDR2 (germline): SQVTM, ANQGSEA. V was pared by 4 bases and J by 2 bases, with 1 base of the junction left unmatched. CDR3 length: 14 residues. CDR3 bases: TGCAGCGTTGGACTAGCGGGAGTCACAGATACGCAGTATTTT. Encoded protein: CSVGLAGVTDTQYF.

V gene TRBV9 combines with J gene TRBJ2-7; tentative D call: TRBD2 (5 bases). This CDR3 is 15 amino acids long. Germline V gene sequence: CDR1 SGDLS, CDR2 YYNGEE. The V end lost 0 bases, the J end lost 4 bases, and 14 bases lay between the germline ends. The CDR3 DNA reads as TGTGCCAGCAGCGTAGGAGGGCGCTCCCTATACGAGCAGTACTTC. Protein product: CASSVGGRSLYEQYF.